The T cell receptor beta chain described here comes from a study of Ad26.COV2.S vaccination and SARS-CoV-2 variants. In the study overall: The donor was enrolled in the Ad26.COV2.S arm of the COV1001 trial. Study results and limitations: Vaccine and placebo groups showed comparable non-spike TCR breadth. There was a possibility that the TCR breadth and depth analyses underestimated total T cell responses. Vaccinated individuals (as opposed to placebo recipients) had higher spike-specific TCR breadth.

The germline V and J ends were trimmed by 4 bases and 5 bases, with 6 bases remaining between them. The CDR3 runs to 12 residues. Germline CDR1 reads MNHNY; CDR2 reads SVGAGI (reference sequence). With regard to this clone: Its target is unknown.

Treatment here: roughly 18 received Ad26.COV2.S at low or high dose, single or two shots; about five received placebo; per-sample allocation not given. Sampling occurred on day 63 after the first vaccine or placebo injection. Sequenced by immunoSEQ multiplex PCR; TCRdb stores in-frame clones only, minus some. The top ten hold roughly 1.5% of the sample, which has hundreds of thousands of clones, about 90% seen once. The sequencing used peripheral blood, collected in a trial of Ad26.COV2.S vaccine versus placebo. The chain is built from TRBV6-6 and TRBJ2-1; TRBD2 might be the D (5 bases). The TCR sequence derives from a person between 18 and 60 years old who received the Ad26.COV2.S COVID-19 vaccine or a placebo. The CDR3 region has the DNA TGTGCCAGCAGTTTGAGGGACAATGAGCAGTTCTTC. Translation: CASSLRDNEQFF.